This T cell receptor beta chain was identified during a study of OX40 agonist ivuxolimab in advanced cancers. Trimming cost V 4 bases and J 2 bases, with 16 bases left between them. CDR3 length: 16 amino acids. Germline values: CDR1 SGHRS, CDR2 YFSETQ. TCRdb's table, derived via immunoSEQ multiplex PCR, lists solely in-frame clones and lacks some. The sample shows about 70,000 clones, around 90% of them seen only once. Overall study results and limits: Dosing at 0.1 to 3.0 mg/kg was accompanied by clonal expansion of CD4+ and CD8+ blood T cells by week 6. Relative to CD4+ cells, CD8+ T cells on average had more expanded clones.

Comments on this clone: Antigen: not known.

The sample was CD4+ or CD8+ T cells sorted from blood, taken in a trial of the OX40 agonist ivuxolimab. This TCR derives from an adult with an advanced solid tumor such as melanoma, head and neck, liver or kidney cancer. The V and J genes are TRBV5-1 and TRBJ2-1; the D gene could be TRBD1 or TRBD2 (7 bases each). CDR3 DNA: TGCGCCAGCAGCCCCCTGGGAGGGGGCACCTACAATGAGCAGTTCTTC. It encodes CASSPLGGGTYNEQFF.